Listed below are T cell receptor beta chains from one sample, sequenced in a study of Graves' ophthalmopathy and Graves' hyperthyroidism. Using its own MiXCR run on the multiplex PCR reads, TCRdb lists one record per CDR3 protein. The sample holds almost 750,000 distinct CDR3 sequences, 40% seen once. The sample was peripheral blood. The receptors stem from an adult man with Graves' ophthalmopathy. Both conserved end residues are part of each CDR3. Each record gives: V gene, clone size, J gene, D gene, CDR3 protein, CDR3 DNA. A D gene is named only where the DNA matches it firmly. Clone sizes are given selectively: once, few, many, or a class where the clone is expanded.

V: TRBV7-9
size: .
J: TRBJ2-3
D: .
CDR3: CASSTLGTDTQYF
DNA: TGTGCCAGCAGCACACTTGGCACAGATACGCAGTATTTT

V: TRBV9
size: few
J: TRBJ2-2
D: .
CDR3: CASSPPPMGGELFF
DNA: TGTGCCAGCAGCCCTCCCCCTATGGGCGGGGAGCTGTTTTTT

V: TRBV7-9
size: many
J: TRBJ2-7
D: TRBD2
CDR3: CASSILAGGREQYF
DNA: TGTGCCAGCAGCATTCTAGCGGGAGGGCGAGAGCAGTACTTC

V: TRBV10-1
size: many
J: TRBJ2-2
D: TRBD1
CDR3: CASRPGGSGELFF
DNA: TGCGCCAGCAGACCAGGGGGCTCCGGGGAGCTGTTTTTT

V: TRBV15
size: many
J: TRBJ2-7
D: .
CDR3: CATSREVTSYEQYF
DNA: TGTGCCACCAGCAGAGAGGTAACTAGCTACGAGCAGTACTTC

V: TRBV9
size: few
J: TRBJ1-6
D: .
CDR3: CASTYRGRSNSPLHF
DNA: TGTGCCAGCACCTATAGGGGCAGGTCTAATTCACCCCTCCACTTT

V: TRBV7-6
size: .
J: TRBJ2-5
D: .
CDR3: CASSLSVLETQYF
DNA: TGTGCCAGCAGCTTGAGCGTGTTAGAGACCCAGTACTTC

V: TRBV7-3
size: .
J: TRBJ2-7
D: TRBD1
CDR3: CASNDRASWYEQYF
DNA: TGTGCCAGCAACGACAGGGCTAGCTGGTACGAGCAGTACTTC

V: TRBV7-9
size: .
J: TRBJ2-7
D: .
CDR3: CASSPRYSIHEQYF
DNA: TGTGCCAGCAGCCCGAGGTACTCTATCCACGAGCAGTACTTC

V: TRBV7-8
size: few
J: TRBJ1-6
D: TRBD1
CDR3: CASSLPRQGGNSPLHF
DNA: TGTGCCAGCAGTCTCCCACGACAGGGAGGCAATTCACCCCTCCACTTT

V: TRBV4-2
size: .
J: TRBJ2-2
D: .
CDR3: CASSQDPGQGSCFF
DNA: .

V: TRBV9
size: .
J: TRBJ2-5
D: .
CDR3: CASSVEGGRGETQYF
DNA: TGTGCCAGCAGCGTAGAGGGGGGGCGCGGAGAGACCCAGTACTTC

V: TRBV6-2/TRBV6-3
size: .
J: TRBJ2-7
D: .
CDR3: CATRDTTSYEQYF
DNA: TGTGCCACCCGGGACACCACTTCCTACGAGCAGTACTTC

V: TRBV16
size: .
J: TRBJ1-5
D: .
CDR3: CASSRGVLSNQPQHF
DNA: TGTGCCAGCAGCCGAGGGGTATTGAGCAATCAGCCCCAGCATTTT

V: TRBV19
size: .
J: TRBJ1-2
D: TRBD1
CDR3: CASTDRASTYGYTF
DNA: TGTGCCAGTACAGACAGGGCGTCGACCTATGGCTACACCTTC

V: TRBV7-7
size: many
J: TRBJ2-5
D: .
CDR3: CASSYLEGQTQYF
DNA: TGTGCTAGCAGCTACCTAGAGGGGCAGACCCAGTACTTC

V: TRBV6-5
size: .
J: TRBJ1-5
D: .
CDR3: CASSQGLGRNQPQHF
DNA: TGTGCCAGCAGTCAGGGTTTAGGAAGGAATCAGCCCCAGCATTTT

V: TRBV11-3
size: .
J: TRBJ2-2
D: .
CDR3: CASSLELGIGGTGELFF
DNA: TGTGCCAGCAGCTTAGAGCTGGGGATAGGAGGCACCGGGGAGCTGTTTTTT

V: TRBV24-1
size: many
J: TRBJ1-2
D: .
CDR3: CATSDSPAGRGYTF
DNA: TGTGCCACCAGTGATTCTCCCGCAGGGCGCGGCTACACCTTC

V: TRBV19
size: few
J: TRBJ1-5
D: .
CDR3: CASSIWVDRIQPQHF
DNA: TGTGCCAGTAGTATTTGGGTGGATCGCATCCAGCCCCAGCATTTT

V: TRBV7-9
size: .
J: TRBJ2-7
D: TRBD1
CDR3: CASSNEWTGEREQYF
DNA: TGTGCCAGCAGCAATGAATGGACAGGTGAACGCGAGCAGTACTTC

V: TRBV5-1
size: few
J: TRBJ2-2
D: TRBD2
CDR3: CASSTTSGMNTGELFF
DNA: TGCGCCAGCAGCACAACTAGCGGGATGAACACCGGGGAGCTGTTTTTT

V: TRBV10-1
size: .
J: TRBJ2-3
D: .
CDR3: CASSVGRANTDTQYF
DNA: TGCGCCAGCAGTGTAGGCAGGGCGAACACAGATACGCAGTATTTT

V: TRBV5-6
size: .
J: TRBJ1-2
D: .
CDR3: CASSLGQEINYGYTF
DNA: TGTGCCAGCAGCTTGGGACAGGAAATTAACTATGGCTACACCTTC

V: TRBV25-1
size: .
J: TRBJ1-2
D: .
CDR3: CASSLQRATRHGYTF
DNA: TGTGCCAGCAGTTTACAACGGGCCACCCGGCATGGCTACACCTTC

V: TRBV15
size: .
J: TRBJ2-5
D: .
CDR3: CATSSGSGHWQETQYF
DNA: TGTGCCACCAGCAGCGGGAGCGGTCACTGGCAAGAGACCCAGTACTTC

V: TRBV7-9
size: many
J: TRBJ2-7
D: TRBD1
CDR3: CASSLSGWDRGSYEQYF
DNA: TGTGCCAGCAGCTTATCGGGCTGGGACAGGGGCTCCTACGAGCAGTACTTC

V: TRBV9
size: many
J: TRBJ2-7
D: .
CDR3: CASSVGTNSYEQYF
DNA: TGTGCCAGCAGCGTAGGGACAAACTCCTACGAGCAGTACTTC

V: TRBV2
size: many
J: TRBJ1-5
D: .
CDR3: CASTRGMGNQPQHF
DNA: TGTGCCAGCACCCGCGGGATGGGCAATCAGCCCCAGCATTTT

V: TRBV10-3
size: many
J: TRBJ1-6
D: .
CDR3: CAISDSSGLHF
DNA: TGTGCCATCAGTGATTCTTCCGGCCTCCACTTT

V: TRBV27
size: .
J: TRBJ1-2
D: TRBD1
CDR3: CASSLLGGQGSGYTF
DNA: TGTGCCAGCAGTTTACTGGGCGGACAGGGAAGCGGCTACACCTTC